This T cell receptor beta chain is from a study of PD-1 blockade in classical Hodgkin lymphoma. Study outcomes and limitations: A reduction in baseline TCR diversity was reportedly seen in newly diagnosed patients relative to healthy donors.

Time point in this sample: newly diagnosed, previously untreated cHL patient sample. With magnetic negative selection, CD4+ T cells were purified from PBMCs that had been thawed. On this clone: Its cognate antigen is unknown.

In germline, CDR1 is SGHRS, CDR2 YFSETQ. The CDR3 loop spans 14 amino acids. V shed 4 bases, J shed 3 bases, and the junction held 7 bases outside the gene matches. Using immunoSEQ multiplex PCR, the repertoire was profiled, and TCRdb retains in-frame clones only, with some absent. The sample holds about 22,000 clones, about 88% seen once. The V call is TRBV5-1, the J call TRBJ2-7; 7 nucleotides line up with TRBD1. The source of this sequence is a human donor with classical Hodgkin lymphoma. Sequenced sample: CD4+ T cells from blood. The CDR3 reads CASSMPGQSYEQYF. CDR3 nucleotide sequence: TGCGCCAGCAGCATGCCGGGACAGAGCTACGAGCAGTACTTC.